This T cell receptor (beta chain) was profiled in a study of T cell responses to AZD1222 COVID-19 vaccine. Broader study findings: Clonal diversity may have been underestimated in mostly white British donors. At 160-218 and 743-854, vaccine-associated CD4 TCRs were dominant, and they spanned spike.

Generated by immunoSEQ multiplex PCR, the TCRdb table keeps only in-frame clones and is missing some. The table shows 150,000 or so clones, with roughly nine tenths occurring only once. Note on this clone: As yet, its antigen is unknown.

The germline CDR1 and CDR2 sequences are SQVTM and ANQGSEA. The V end was cut by 4 bases, the J end by 5 bases, with 12 bases between. The CDR3 consists of 13 residues. This TCR was sampled from an adult in good health. The rearrangement joins TRBV29-1 to TRBJ2-1, with D possibly TRBD2 on 6 matching bases. The input for sequencing was peripheral blood, taken on day 0 of MenACWY control vaccination. CDR3 amino acids: CSVVRGGDNEQFF. The DNA for the CDR3 is TGCAGCGTTGTCCGGGGCGGGGACAATGAGCAGTTCTTC.